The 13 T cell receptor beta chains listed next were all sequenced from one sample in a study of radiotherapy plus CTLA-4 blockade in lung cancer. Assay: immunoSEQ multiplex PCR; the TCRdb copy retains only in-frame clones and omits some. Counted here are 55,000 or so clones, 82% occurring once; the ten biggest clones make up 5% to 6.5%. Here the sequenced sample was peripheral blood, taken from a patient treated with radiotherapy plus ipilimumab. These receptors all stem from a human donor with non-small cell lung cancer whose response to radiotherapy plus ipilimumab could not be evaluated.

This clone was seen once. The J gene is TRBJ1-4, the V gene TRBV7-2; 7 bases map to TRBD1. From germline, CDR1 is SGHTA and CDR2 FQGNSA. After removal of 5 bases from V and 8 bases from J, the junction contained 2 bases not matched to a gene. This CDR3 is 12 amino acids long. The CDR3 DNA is TGTGCCAGCAGCCCACAGGGGGAAAAACTGTTTTTT. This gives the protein CASSPQGEKLFF.

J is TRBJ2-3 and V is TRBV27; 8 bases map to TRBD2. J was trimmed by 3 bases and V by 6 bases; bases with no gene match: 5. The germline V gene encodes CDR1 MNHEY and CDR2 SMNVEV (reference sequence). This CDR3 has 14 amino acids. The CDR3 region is CASRQGLGTDTQYF. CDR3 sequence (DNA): TGTGCCAGCAGACAGGGACTAGGGACAGATACGCAGTATTTT.

Here the CDR3 reads CASRWTSGSDEQFF. CDR3 in DNA: TGCGCCAGCAGGTGGACTAGCGGGAGCGATGAGCAGTTCTTC. The rearrangement uses TRBV5-1 and TRBJ2-1; TRBD2 matches at 13 bases. The junction had 4 bases not matched to a gene; V was cut back by 5 bases and J by 8 bases. The length of the CDR3 is 14 residues. CDR1 is SGHRS, CDR2 YFSETQ, per germline.

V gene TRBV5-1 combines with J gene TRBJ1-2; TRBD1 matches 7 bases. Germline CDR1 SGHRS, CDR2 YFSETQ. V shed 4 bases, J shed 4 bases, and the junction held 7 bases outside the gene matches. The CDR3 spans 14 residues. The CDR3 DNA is TGCGCCAGCAGCCCCCCGGGACAGATCTATGGCTACACCTTC. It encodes CASSPPGQIYGYTF.

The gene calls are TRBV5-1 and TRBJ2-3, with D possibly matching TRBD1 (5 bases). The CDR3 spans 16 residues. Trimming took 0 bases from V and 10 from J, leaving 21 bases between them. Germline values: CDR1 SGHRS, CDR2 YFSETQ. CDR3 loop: CASSLASLDGQGAQYF. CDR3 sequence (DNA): TGCGCCAGCAGCTTGGCATCCCTGGACGGTCAGGGTGCGCAGTATTTT.

The CDR3 loop reads CASSVVDSAGELFF. DNA of the CDR3: TGTGCCAGCAGCGTAGTGGACTCCGCCGGGGAGCTGTTTTTT. The chain combines TRBV9 with TRBJ2-2; weak D call: TRBD2 (5 bases). Germline V lookup: CDR1 SGDLS, CDR2 YYNGEE. Trimming left V 0 bases short and J 6 bases short, with 9 bases between. The CDR3 extends over 14 amino acids.

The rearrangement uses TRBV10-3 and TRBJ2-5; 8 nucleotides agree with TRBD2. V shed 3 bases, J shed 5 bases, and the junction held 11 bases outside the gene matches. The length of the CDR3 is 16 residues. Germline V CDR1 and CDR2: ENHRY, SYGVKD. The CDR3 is CAISEGTSGSRETQYF. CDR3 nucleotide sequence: TGTGCCATCAGTGAAGGAACTAGCGGCAGTAGGGAGACCCAGTACTTC.

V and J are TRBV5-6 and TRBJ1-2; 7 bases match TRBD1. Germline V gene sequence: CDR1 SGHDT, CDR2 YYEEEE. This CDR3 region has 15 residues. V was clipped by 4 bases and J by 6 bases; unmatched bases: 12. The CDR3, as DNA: TGTGCCAGCAGCCATCTAGCAGGGGGAATGGATGGCTACACCTTC. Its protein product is CASSHLAGGMDGYTF.

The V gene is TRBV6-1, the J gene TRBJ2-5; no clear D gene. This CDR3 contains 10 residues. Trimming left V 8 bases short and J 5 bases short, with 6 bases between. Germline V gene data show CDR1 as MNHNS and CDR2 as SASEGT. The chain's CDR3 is CASGMETQYF. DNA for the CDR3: TGTGCCAGCGGCATGGAGACCCAGTACTTC.

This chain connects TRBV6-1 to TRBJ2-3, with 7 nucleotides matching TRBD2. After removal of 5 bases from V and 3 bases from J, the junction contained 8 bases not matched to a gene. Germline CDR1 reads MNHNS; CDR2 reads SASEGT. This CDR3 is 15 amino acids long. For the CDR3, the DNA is TGTGCCAGCAGTACTTCCGGGGGGTGGACAGATACGCAGTATTTT. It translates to CASSTSGGWTDTQYF.

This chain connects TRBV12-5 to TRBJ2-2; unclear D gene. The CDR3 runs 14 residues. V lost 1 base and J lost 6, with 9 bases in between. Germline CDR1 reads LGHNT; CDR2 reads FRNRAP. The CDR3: CASGLGRSAGELFF. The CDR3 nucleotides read TGTGCTAGTGGTTTGGGTCGGAGTGCCGGGGAGCTGTTTTTT.

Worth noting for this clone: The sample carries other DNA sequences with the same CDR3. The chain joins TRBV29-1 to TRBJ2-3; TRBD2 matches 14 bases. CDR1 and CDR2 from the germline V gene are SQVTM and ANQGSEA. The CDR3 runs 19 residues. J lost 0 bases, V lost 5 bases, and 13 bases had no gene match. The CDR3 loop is CSVSGTSGGQKTSTDTQYF. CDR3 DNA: TGCAGCGTTTCCGGGACTAGCGGGGGACAGAAGACTAGCACAGATACGCAGTATTTT.

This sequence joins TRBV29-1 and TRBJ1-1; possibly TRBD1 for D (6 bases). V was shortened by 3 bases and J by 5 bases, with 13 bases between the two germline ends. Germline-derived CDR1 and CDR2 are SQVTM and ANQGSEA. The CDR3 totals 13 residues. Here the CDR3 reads CSVERGLRTEAFF. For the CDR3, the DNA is TGCAGCGTTGAGAGGGGGTTACGGACTGAAGCTTTCTTT.